Reported below is one TCR beta chain. The RNA input was roughly 0.45 to 1 ug, and it was reverse transcribed with random hexamers. TCRdb called the immunoSEQ multiplex PCR reads again in MiXCR, with one record for every CDR3 protein. This sample has approximately 83,000 distinct CDR3 sequences; approximately 95% occur once, and the top ten carry roughly 0.88%. This sample was included in a study of CD8 T cells in Susac syndrome. Looking at the study overall: Within the group of sequenced Susac syndrome patients, over 5 had active disease and about 8 were in remission.

Trimming removed 0 bases at V and 1 base at J, with 10 bases between. This CDR3 contains 15 residues. Germline values: CDR1 LGHNA, CDR2 YSLEER. TCR beta sequences were obtained from blood CD8+ and CD4+ T cells. The sequenced sample was CD8+ T cells from PBMCs. The sequence was collected from a human donor with Susac syndrome. The chain uses TRBV4-3 and TRBJ2-7; the D is unclear. The CDR3 DNA is TGCGCCAGCAGCCAAGAGGGCAGCGAGTCCTACGAGCAGTACTTC. Amino acids: CASSQEGSESYEQYF.